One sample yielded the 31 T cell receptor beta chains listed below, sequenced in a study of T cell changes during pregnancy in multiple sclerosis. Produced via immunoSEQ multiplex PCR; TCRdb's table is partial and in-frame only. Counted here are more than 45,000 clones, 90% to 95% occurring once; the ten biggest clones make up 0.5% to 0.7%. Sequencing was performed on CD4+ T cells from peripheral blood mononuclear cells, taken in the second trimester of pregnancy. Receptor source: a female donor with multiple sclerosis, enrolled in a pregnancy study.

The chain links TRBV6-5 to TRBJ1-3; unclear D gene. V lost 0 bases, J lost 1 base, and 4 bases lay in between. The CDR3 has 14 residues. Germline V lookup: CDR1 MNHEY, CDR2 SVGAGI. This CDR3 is CASSYSQSGNTIYF. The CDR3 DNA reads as TGTGCCAGCAGTTACTCGCAGTCTGGAAACACCATATATTTT.

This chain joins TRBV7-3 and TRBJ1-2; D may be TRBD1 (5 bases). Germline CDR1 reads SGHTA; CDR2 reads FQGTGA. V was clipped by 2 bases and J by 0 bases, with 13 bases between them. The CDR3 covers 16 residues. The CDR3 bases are TGTGCCAGCAGCTTAGCGGGGGACGGAGCTAACTATGGCTACACCTTC. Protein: CASSLAGDGANYGYTF.

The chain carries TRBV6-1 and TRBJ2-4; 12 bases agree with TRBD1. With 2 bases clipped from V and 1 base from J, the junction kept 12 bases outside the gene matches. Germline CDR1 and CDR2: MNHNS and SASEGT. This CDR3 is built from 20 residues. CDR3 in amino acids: CASSEIPGTGGLGAKNIQYF. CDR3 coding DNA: TGTGCCAGCAGTGAAATTCCGGGGACAGGGGGCCTTGGGGCCAAAAACATTCAGTACTTC.

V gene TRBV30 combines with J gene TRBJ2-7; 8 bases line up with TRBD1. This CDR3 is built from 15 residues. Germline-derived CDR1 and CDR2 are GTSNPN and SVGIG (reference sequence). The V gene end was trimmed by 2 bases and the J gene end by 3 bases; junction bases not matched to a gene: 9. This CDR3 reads CAWSSPGTGLYEQYF. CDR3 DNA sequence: TGTGCCTGGAGTTCCCCCGGGACAGGCCTCTACGAGCAGTACTTC.

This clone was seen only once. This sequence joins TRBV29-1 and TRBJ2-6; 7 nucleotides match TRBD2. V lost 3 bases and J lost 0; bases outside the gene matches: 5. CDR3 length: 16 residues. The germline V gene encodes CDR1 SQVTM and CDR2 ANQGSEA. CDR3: CSVDAWGGSGANVLTF. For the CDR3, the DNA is TGCAGCGTTGACGCATGGGGGGGCTCTGGGGCCAACGTCCTGACTTTC.

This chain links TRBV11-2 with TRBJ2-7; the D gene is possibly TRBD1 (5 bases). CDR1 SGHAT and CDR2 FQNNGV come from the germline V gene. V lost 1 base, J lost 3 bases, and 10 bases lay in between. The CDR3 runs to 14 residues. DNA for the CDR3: TGTGCCAGCAGCTTAGCCGGGCAGGGCTACGAGCAGTACTTC. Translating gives CASSLAGQGYEQYF.

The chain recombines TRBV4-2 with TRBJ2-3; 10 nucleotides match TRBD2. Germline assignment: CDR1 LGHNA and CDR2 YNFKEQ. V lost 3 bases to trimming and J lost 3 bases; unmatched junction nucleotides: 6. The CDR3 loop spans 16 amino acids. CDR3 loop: CASSQEGTSVTDTQYF. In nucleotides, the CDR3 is TGTGCCAGCAGCCAGGAAGGGACTAGCGTTACAGATACGCAGTATTTT.

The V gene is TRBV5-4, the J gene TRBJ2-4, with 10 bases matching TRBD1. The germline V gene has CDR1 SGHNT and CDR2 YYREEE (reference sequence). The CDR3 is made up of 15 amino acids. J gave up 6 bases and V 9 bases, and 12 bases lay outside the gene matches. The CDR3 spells CATTGGEEGRNIQYF. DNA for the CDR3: TGTGCCACGACAGGGGGCGAAGAGGGTAGAAACATTCAGTACTTC.

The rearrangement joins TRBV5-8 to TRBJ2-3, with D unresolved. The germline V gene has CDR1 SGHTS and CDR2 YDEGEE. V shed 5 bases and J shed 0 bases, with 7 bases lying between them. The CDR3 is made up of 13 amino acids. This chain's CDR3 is CASRFRSTDTQYF. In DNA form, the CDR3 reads TGTGCCAGCAGATTCCGTAGCACAGATACGCAGTATTTT. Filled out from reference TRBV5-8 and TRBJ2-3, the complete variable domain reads EAGVTQSPTHLIKTRGQQATLRCSPISGHTSVYWYQQALGLGLQFLLWYDEGEERNRGNFPPRFSGRQFPNYSSELNVNALELEDSALYLCASRFRSTDTQYFGPGTRLTVL.

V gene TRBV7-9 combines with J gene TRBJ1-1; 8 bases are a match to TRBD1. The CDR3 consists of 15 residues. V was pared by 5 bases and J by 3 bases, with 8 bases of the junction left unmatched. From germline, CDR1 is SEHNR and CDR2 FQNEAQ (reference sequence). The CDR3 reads CASSRPTGVYTEAFF. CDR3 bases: TGTGCCAGCAGCCGCCCGACAGGGGTTTACACTGAAGCTTTCTTT.

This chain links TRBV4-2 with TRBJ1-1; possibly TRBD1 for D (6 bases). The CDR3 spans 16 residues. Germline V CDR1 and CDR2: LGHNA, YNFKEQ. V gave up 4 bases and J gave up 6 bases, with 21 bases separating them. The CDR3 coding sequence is TGTGCCAGCAGCCTCAAACAGGGCGCGGGGGCTTCTGAAGCTTTCTTT. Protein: CASSLKQGAGASEAFF.

The CDR3 DNA follows: TGTGCCAGCAGTGAGATACCCGGGACAGAGCCCTCGGGAAACACCATATATTTT. It translates to CASSEIPGTEPSGNTIYF. The genes are TRBV6-1 and TRBJ1-3; 7 bases are a match to TRBD1. The CDR3 runs to 18 residues. In germline, CDR1 is MNHNS, CDR2 SASEGT. With 3 bases clipped from V and 4 bases from J, the junction kept 15 bases outside the gene matches.

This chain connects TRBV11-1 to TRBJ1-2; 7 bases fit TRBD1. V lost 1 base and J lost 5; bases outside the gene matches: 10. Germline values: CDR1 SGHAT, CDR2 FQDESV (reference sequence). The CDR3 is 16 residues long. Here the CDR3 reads CASSLVPTGDLYGYTF. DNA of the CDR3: TGTGCCAGCAGCTTAGTCCCCACAGGGGATTTGTATGGCTACACCTTC.

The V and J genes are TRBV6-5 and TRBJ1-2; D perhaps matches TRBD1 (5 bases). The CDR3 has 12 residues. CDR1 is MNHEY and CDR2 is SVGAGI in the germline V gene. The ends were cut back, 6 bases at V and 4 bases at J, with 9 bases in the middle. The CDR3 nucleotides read TGTGCCAGCAGCACGGGGGGCTATGGCTACACCTTC. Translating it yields CASSTGGYGYTF.

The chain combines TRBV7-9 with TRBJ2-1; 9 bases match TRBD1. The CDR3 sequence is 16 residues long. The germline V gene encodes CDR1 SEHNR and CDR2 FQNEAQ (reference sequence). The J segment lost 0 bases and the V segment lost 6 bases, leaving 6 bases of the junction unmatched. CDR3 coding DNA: TGTGCCAGCAGAAATAACAGGGGGCACTCCTACAATGAGCAGTTCTTC. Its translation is CASRNNRGHSYNEQFF. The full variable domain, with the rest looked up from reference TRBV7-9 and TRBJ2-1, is DTGVSQNPRHKITKRGQNVTFRCDPISEHNRLYWYRQTLGQGPEFLTYFQNEAQLEKSRLLSDRFSAERPKGSFSTLEIQRTEQGDSAMYLCASRNNRGHSYNEQFFGPGTRLTVL.

CDR3 protein: CASGTGSGSPLHF. CDR3 bases: TGTGCTAGTGGTACAGGGTCTGGTTCACCCCTCCACTTT. The chain uses TRBV12-5 and TRBJ1-6; tentatively, D is TRBD1 (6 bases). The CDR3 contains 13 residues. CDR1 LGHNT and CDR2 FRNRAP come from the germline V gene. V shed 5 bases and J shed 9 bases, with 11 bases lying between them.

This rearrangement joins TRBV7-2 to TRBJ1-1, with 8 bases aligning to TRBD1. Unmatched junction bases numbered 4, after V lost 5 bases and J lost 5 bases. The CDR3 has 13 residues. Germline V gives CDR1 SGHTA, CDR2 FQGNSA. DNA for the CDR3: TGTGCCAGCAGCCCCAGGGGGCCTACTGAAGCTTTCTTT. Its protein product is CASSPRGPTEAFF.

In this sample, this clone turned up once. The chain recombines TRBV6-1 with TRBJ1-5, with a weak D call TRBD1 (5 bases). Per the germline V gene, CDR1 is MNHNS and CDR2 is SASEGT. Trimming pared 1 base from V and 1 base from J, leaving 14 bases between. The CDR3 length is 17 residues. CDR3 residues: CASSEVGGGKSNQPQHF. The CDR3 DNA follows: TGTGCCAGCAGTGAAGTGGGGGGAGGGAAGAGCAATCAGCCCCAGCATTTT.

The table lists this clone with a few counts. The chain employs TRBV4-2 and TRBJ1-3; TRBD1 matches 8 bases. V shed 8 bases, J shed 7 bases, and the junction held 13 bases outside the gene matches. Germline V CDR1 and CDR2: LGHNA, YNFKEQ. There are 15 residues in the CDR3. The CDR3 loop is CASGIGQGGVNTIYF. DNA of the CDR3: TGTGCCAGCGGAATCGGACAGGGTGGGGTGAACACCATATATTTT.

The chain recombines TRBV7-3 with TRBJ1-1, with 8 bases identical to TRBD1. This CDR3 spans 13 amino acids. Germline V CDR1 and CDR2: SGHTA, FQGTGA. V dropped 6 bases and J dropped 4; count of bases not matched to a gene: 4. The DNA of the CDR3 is TGTGCCAGCAGTGGACAGGGTGGCACTGAAGCTTTCTTT. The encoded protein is CASSGQGGTEAFF. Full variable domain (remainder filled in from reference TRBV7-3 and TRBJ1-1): GAGVSQTPSNKVTEKGKYVELRCDPISGHTALYWYRQSLGQGPEFLIYFQGTGAADDSGLPNDRFFAVRPEGSVSTLKIQRTERGDSAVYLCASSGQGGTEAFFGQGTRLTVV.

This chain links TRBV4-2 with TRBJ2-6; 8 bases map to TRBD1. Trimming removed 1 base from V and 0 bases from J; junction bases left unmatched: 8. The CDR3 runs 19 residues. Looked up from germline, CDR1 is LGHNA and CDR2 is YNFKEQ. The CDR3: CASSQGEEQGDSGANVLTF. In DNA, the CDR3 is TGTGCCAGCAGCCAAGGGGAGGAACAGGGGGACTCTGGGGCCAACGTCCTGACTTTC.

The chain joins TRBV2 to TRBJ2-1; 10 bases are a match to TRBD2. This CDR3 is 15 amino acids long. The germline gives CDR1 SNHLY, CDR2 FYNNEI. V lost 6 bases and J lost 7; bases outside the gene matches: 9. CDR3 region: CASSPLAGVGNEQFF. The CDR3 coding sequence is TGTGCCAGCAGCCCCCTAGCGGGGGTGGGGAATGAGCAGTTCTTC.

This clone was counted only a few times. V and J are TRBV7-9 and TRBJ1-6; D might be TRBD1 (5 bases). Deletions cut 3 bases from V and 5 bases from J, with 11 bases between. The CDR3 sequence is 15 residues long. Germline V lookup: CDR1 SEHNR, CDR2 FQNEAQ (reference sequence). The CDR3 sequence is CASSLGGGNNSPLHF. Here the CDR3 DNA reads TGTGCCAGCAGCTTGGGGGGGGGAAATAATTCACCCCTCCACTTT.

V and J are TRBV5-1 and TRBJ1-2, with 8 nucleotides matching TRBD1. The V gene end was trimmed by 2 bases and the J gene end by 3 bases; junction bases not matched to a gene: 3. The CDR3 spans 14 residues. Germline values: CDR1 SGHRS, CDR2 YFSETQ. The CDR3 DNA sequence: TGCGCCAGCAGCTTACAGGGGGAAGACTATGGCTACACCTTC. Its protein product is CASSLQGEDYGYTF.

The CDR3 loop is CASRQTGVYNEQFF. CDR3 nucleotide sequence: TGTGCCAGCAGGCAAACAGGAGTTTACAATGAGCAGTTCTTC. The genes are TRBV14 and TRBJ2-1; possibly TRBD1 for D (5 bases). CDR1 SGHDN and CDR2 FVKESK come from the germline V gene. V lost 6 bases to trimming and J lost 4 bases, with 13 bases between them. The CDR3 loop spans 14 amino acids.

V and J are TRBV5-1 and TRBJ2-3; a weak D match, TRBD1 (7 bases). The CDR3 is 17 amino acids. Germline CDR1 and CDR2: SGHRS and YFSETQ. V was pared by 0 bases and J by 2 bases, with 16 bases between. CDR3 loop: CASSLVGRGTSTDTQYF. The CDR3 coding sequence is TGCGCCAGCAGCTTGGTTGGCAGGGGGACTTCCACAGATACGCAGTATTTT.

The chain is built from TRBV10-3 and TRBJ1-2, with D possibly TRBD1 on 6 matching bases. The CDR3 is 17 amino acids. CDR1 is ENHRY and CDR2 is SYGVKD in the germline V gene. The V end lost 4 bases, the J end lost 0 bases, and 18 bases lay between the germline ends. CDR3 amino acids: CAISGGDMHEANYGYTF. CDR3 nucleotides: TGTGCCATCAGTGGAGGGGACATGCACGAAGCTAACTATGGCTACACCTTC.

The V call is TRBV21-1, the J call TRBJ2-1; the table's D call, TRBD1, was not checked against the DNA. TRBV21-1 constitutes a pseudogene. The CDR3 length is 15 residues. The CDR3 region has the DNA TGTGCCAGCAGCAAAGAGGACAGGGGTAACGGTGAGCAGTTCTTC. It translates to CASSKEDRGNGEQFF.

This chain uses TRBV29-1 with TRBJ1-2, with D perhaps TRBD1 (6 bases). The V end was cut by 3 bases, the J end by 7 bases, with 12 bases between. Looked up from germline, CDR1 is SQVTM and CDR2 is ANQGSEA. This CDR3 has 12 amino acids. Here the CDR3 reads CSVERGAGGYTF. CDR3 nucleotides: TGCAGCGTTGAGCGGGGGGCGGGTGGCTACACCTTC.

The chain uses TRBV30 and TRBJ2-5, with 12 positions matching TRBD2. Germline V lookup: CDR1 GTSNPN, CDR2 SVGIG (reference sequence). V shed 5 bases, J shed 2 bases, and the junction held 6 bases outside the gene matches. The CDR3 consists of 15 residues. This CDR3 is CAWALTSGGQETQYF. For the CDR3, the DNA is TGTGCCTGGGCCCTAACTAGCGGGGGGCAAGAGACCCAGTACTTC.

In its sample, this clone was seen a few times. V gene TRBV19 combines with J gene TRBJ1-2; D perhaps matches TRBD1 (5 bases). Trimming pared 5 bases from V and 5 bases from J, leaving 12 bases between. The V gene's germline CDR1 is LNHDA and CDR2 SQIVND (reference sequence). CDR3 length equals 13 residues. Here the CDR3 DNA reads TGTGCCAGTAGTGGCAGGGCCCTTTATGGCTACACCTTC. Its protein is CASSGRALYGYTF.